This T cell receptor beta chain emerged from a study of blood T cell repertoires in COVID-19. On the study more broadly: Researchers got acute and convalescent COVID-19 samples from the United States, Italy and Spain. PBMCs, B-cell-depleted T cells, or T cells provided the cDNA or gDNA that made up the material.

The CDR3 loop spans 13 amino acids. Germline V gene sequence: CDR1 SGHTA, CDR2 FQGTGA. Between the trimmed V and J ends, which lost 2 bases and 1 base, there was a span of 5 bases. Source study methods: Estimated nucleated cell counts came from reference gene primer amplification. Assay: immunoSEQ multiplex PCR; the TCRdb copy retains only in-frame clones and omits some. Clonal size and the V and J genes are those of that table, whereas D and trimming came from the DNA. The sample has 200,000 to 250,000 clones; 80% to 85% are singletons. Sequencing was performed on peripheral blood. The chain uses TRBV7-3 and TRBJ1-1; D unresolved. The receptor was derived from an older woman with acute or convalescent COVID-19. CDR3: CASSLESNTEAFF. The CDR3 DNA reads TGTGCCAGCAGCTTAGAGTCGAACACTGAAGCTTTCTTT.